Listed below are T cell receptor beta chains from one sample, sequenced in a study of OX40 agonist ivuxolimab in advanced cancers. Assay: immunoSEQ multiplex PCR; the TCRdb copy retains only in-frame clones and omits some. The sample records about 40,000 clones, roughly 77% being singletons. Specimen: CD4+ or CD8+ T cells sorted from blood, collected in a trial of the OX40 agonist ivuxolimab. These receptors all stem from an adult with an advanced solid tumor such as melanoma, head and neck, liver or kidney cancer. The conserved cysteine and the conserved F or W are not part of the CDR3 here. Fields, in order: D gene, V gene, CDR3 protein. A D gene is named only where the DNA matches it firmly.

D: TRBD1
V: TRBV27
CDR3: ASSLNRDRWLF

D: .
V: TRBV7-9
CDR3: ASSSRAGDNNEQF

D: .
V: TRBV7-3
CDR3: ASSELASGSADTQY

D: TRBD1
V: TRBV2
CDR3: ANSSGTGVPYEQY

D: TRBD2
V: TRBV18
CDR3: ASSPTSGRATGELF

D: .
V: TRBV4-2
CDR3: ASSRLSGANVLT

D: .
V: TRBV28
CDR3: ASSSRRWGLGNTIY

D: .
V: TRBV9
CDR3: ASSVDSGAYNEQF

D: TRBD1
V: TRBV18
CDR3: ASSPGTEPYEQY

D: .
V: TRBV10-1
CDR3: ASREEEWSGNTIY

D: TRBD1
V: TRBV7-7
CDR3: ASSVGTGTDTQY

D: .
V: TRBV5-4
CDR3: ASSYDGSDNEQF

D: TRBD1
V: TRBV19
CDR3: ASSIVPGQGAGYT

D: .
V: TRBV9
CDR3: ASSVGEREETQY

D: .
V: TRBV29-1
CDR3: SGTGAPENTEAF

D: TRBD1
V: TRBV7-2
CDR3: ASSLVPGQGNYGYT

D: .
V: TRBV5-1
CDR3: ASSWDRASSTEAF

D: TRBD2
V: TRBV29-1
CDR3: SGTRGHGTSGNNEQF

D: .
V: TRBV10-2
CDR3: ASSSPGGQETQY

D: TRBD2
V: TRBV5-1
CDR3: ASSLGLALGNEQF

D: TRBD1
V: TRBV27
CDR3: ASSGGQGATRLSSPLH

D: TRBD1
V: TRBV5-1
CDR3: ASRQDRGDTQY

D: .
V: TRBV4-3
CDR3: ASSQAGTQY

D: TRBD2
V: TRBV2
CDR3: ASSEWSGRAYEQY

D: .
V: TRBV5-1
CDR3: ASSLKAGGETQY

D: .
V: TRBV29-1
CDR3: SVSEPNTEAF